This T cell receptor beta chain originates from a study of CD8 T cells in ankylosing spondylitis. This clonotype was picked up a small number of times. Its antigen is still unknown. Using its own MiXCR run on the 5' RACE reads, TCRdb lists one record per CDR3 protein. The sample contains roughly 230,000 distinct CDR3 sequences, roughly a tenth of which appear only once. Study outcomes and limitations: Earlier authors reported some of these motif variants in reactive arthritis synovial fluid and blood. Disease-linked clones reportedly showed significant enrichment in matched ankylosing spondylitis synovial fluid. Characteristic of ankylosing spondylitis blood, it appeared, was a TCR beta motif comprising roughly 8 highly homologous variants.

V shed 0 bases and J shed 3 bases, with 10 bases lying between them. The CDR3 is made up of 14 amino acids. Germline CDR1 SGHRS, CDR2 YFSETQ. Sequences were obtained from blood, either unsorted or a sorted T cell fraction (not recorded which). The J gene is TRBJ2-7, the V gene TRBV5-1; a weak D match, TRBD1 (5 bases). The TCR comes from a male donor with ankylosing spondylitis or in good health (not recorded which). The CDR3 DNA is TGCGCCAGCAGCTTGGAGGGGCTTTTCTACGAGCAGTACTTC. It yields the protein CASSLEGLFYEQYF.